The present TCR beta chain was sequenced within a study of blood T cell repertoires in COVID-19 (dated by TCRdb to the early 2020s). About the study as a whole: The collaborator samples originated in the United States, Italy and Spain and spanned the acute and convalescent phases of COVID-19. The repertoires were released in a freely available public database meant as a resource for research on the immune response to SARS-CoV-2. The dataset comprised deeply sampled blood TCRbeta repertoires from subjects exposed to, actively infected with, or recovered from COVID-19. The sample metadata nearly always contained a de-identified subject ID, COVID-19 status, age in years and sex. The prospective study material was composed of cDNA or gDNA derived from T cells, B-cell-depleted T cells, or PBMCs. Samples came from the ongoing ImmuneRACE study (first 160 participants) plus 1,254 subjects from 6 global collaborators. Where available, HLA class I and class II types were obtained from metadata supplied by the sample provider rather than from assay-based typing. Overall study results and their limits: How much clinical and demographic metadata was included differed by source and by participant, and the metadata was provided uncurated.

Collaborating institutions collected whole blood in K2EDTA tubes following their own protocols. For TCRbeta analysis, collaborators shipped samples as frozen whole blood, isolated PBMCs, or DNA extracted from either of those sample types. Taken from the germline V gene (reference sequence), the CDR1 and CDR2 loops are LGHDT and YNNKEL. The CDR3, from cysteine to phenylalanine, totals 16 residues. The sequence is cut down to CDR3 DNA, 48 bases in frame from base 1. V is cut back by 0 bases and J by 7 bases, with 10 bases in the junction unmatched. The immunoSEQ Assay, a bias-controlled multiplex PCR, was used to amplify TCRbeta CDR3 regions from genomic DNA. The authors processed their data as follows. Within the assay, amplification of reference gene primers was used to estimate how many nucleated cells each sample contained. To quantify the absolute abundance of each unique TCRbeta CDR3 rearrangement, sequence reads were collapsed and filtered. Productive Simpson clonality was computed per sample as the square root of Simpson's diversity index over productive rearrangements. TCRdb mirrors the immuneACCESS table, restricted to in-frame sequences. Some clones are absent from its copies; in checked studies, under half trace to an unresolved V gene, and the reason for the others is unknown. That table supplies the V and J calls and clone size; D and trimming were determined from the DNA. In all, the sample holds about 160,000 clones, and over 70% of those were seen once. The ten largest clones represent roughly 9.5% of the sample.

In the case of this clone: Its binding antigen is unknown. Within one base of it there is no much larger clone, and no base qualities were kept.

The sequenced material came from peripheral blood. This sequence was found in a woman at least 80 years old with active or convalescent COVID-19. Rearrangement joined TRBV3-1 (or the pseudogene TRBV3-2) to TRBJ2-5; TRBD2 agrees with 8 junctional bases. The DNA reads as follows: TGTGCCAGCAGCCAAGAAAAGCGGACGGCGGGGGGGACCCAGTACTTC. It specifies CASSQEKRTAGGTQYF.